This TCR beta chain was profiled in a study of OX40 agonist ivuxolimab in advanced cancers. Study information: It was permissible to have had prior anti-PD-1, anti-PD-L1 or anti-CTLA-4 therapy, and around 40% had some.

CDR3 size: 15 residues. Deletions cut 3 bases from V and 1 base from J, with 15 bases between. CDR1 is GTSNPN and CDR2 is SVGIG in the germline V gene (reference sequence). This clone showed up just a few times. Its antigen is not known. General study results and limits: Among the lowest peripheral clonal expansion occurred in 0.1-3.0 mg/kg partial responders. The antigens recognized by the expanded peripheral T cells, that is their antigen specificity, were not determined.

Produced via immunoSEQ multiplex PCR; TCRdb's table is partial and in-frame only. The repertoire has tens of thousands of clones, approximately 92% of them found once; the top ten carry over 0.6%. Cycle 7 day 1, cycle 4 day 1, and baseline were the timepoints at which blood was sampled. Source: CD4+ or CD8+ T cells sorted from blood, taken in a trial of the OX40 agonist ivuxolimab. This TCR was sampled from an adult with an advanced solid tumor such as melanoma, head and neck, liver or kidney cancer. The chain employs TRBV30 and TRBJ1-1; D may be TRBD1 (5 bases). The CDR3: CAWREGAGRNTEAFF. In DNA form, the CDR3 reads TGTGCCTGGAGAGAAGGGGCGGGCAGGAACACTGAAGCTTTCTTT.